This TCR beta chain was observed in a study of T-cell reconstitution after alpha-beta-depleted transplantation in children. Unique molecular identifiers featured in how the TCRbeta library was prepared. TCRdb used MiXCR to reprocess the PCR reads, holding one entry per CDR3 protein. The table records around 120,000 distinct CDR3 sequences, under 25% of them present only once. Turning to this clonotype: The antigen is undetermined.

General study findings and limits: Expanded graft clones, several hundred of them, were reportedly the source of alpha-beta T cells about two months after transplant. Newly made T cells mostly supplied T-cell counts and diversity one year after transplant. Surviving recipient cells, namely T cells and thymic progenitors, were the source of high day-60 TCRbeta diversity in some patients.

The CDR3 is 15 amino acids. Germline V gene sequence: CDR1 MNHEY, CDR2 SVGAGI. Trimming cost V 2 bases and J 2 bases, with 7 bases left between them. The chain couples TRBV6-5 to TRBJ2-6, with unresolved D. The specimen comprised PBMCs, mostly from graft donor cells, sampled 180 days after TCRalphabeta/CD19-depleted stem cell transplant. The clonotype was recovered from a male patient aged 2-9 years who had a stem cell transplant for chronic granulomatous disease, so the T cells may come from the graft donor. The CDR3 DNA reads as TGTGCCAGCAGTTACAAGGGTACTGGGGCCAACGTCCTGACTTTC. Translation: CASSYKGTGANVLTF.